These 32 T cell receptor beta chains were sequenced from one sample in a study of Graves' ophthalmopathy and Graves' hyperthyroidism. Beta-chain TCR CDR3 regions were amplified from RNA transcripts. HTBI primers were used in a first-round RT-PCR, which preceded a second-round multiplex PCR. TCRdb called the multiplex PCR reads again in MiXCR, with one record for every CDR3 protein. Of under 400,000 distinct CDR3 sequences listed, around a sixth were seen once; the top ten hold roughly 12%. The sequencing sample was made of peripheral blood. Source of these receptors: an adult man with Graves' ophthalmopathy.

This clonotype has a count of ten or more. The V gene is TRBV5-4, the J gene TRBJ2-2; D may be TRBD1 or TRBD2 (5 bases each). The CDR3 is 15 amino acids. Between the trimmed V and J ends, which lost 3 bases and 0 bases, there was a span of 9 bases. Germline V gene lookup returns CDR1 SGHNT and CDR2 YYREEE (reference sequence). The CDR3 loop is CASSWGRTNTGELFF. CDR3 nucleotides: TGTGCCAGCAGCTGGGGACGGACGAACACCGGGGAGCTGTTTTTT.

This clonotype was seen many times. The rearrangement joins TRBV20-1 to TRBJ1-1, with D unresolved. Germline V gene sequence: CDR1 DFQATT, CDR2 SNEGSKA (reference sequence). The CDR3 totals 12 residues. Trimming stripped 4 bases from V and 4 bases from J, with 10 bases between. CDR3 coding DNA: TGCAGTGCTAAGACGGGCTTCACTGAAGCTTTCTTT. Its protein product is CSAKTGFTEAFF.

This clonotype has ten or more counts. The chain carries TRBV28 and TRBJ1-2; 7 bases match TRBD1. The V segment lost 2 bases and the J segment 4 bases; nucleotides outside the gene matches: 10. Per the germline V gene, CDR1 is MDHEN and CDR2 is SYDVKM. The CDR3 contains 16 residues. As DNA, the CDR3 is TGTGCCAGCAGTTTAAGGGACAGCATACTTAGCTATGGCTACACCTTC. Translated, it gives CASSLRDSILSYGYTF.

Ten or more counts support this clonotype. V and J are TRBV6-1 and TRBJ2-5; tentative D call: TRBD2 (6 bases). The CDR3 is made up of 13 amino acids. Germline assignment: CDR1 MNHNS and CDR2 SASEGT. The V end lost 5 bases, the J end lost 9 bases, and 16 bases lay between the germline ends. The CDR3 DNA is TGTGCCAGCAGTCGATTTACGTCGGGGGCCCAGTACTTC. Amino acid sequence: CASSRFTSGAQYF.

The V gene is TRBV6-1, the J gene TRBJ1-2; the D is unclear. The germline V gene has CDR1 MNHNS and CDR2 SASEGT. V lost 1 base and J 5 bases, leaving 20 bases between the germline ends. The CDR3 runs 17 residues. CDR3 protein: CASSEVSPDGLIYGYTF. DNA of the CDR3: TGTGCCAGCAGTGAAGTAAGTCCGGACGGGCTCATATATGGCTACACCTTC.

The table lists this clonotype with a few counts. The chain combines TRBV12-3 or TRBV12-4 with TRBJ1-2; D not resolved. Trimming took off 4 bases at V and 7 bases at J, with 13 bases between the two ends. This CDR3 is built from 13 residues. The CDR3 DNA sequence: TGTGCCAGCAGTTCCAGACTTGATCCTGGCTACACCTTC. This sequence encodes CASSSRLDPGYTF.

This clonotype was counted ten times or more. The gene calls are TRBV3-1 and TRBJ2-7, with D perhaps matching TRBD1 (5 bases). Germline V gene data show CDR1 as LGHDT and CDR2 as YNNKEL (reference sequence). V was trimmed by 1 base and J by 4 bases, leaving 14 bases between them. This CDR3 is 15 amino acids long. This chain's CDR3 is CASSQARAGSYEQYF. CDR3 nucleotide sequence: TGTGCCAGCAGCCAAGCCAGGGCAGGATCTTACGAGCAGTACTTC.

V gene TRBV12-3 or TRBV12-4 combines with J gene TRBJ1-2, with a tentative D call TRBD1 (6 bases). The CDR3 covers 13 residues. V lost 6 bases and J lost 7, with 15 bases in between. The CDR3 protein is CASSGRGAGGYTF. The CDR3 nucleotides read TGTGCCAGCAGCGGTCGGGGGGCAGGTGGCTACACCTTC.

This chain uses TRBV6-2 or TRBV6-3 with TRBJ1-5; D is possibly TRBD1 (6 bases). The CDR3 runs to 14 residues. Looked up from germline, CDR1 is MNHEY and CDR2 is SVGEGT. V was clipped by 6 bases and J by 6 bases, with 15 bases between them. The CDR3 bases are TGTGCCAGCAGCCGCGTACAGGGCGGTCAGCCCCAGCATTTT. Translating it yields CASSRVQGGQPQHF.

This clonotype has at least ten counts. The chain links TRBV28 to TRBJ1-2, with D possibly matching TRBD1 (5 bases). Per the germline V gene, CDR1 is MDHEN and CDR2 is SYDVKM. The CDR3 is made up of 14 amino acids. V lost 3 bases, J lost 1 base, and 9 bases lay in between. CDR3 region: CASSLDKSNYGYTF. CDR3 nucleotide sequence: TGTGCCAGCAGTTTGGACAAGAGTAACTATGGCTACACCTTC.

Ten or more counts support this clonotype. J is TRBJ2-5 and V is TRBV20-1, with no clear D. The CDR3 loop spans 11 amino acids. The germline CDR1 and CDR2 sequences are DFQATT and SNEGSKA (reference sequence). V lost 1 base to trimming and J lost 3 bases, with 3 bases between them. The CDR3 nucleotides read TGCAGTGCTAGAGCCGAAGAGACCCAGTACTTC. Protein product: CSARAEETQYF.

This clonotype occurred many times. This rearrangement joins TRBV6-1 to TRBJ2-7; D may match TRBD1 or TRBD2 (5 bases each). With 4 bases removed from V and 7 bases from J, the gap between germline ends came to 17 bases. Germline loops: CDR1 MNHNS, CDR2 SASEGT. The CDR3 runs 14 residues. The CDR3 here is CASSVQPGRREQYF. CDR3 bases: TGTGCCAGCAGTGTTCAGCCGGGACGTCGGGAGCAGTACTTC.

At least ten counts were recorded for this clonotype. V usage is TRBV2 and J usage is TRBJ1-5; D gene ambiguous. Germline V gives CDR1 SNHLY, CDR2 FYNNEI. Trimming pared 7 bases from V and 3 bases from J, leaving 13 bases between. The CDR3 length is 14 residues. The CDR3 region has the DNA TGTGCCAGCACTTTTGGACGGAACAATCAGCCCCAGCATTTT. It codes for CASTFGRNNQPQHF.

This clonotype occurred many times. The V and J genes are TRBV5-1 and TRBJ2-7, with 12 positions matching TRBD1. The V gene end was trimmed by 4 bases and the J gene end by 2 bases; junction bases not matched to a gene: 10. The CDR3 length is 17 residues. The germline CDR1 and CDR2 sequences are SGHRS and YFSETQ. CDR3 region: CASSLPGQGAWAYEQYF. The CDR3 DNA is TGCGCCAGCAGCCTCCCGGGACAGGGGGCTTGGGCCTACGAGCAGTACTTC.

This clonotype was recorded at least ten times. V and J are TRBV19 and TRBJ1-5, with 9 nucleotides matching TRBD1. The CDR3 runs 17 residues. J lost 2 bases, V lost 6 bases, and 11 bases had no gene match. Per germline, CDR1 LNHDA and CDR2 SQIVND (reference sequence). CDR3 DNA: TGTGCCAGTAGCCGGGACAGGGAGTCGGCACGCAATCAGCCCCAGCATTTT. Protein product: CASSRDRESARNQPQHF.

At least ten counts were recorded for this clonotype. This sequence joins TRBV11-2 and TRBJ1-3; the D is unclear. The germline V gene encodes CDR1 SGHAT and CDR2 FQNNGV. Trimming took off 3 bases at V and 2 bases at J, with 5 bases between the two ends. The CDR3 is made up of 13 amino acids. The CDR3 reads CASSLLTGNTIYF. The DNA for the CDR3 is TGTGCCAGCAGCTTGTTAACTGGAAACACCATATATTTT.

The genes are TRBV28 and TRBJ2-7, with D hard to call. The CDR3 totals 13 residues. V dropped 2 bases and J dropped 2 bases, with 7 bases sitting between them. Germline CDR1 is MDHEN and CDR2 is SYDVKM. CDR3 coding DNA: TGTGCCAGCAGTTTAGTAGAGACCTACGAGCAGTACTTC. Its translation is CASSLVETYEQYF. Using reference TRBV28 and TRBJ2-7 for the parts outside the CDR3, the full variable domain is DVKVTQSSRYLVKRTGEKVFLECVQDMDHENMFWYRQDPGLGLRLIYFSYDVKMKEKGDIPEGYSVSREKKERFSLILESASTNQTSMYLCASSLVETYEQYFGPGTRLTVT.

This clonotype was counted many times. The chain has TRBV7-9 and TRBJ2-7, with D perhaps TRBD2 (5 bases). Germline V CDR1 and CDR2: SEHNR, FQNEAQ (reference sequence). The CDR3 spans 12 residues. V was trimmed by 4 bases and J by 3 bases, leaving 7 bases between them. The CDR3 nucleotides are TGTGCCAGCAGCTCGGACTTCTACGAGCAGTACTTC. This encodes CASSSDFYEQYF.

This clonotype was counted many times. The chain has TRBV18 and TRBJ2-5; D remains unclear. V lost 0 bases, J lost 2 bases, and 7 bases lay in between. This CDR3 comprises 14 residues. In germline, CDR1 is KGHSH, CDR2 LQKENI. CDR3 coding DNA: TGTGCCAGCTCACCACCTCAAGGGCAAGAGACCCAGTACTTC. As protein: CASSPPQGQETQYF.

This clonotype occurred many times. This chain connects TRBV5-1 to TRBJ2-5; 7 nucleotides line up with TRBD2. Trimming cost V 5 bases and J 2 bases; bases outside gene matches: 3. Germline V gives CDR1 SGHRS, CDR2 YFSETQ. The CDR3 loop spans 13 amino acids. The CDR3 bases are TGCGCCAGCAGTTCACTAGCGCAAGAGACCCAGTACTTC. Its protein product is CASSSLAQETQYF.

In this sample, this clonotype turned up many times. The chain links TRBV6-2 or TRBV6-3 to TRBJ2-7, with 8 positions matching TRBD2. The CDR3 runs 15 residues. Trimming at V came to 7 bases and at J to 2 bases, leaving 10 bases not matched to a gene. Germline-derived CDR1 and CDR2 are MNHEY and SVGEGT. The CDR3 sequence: CASIRSGAQAYEQYF. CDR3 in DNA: TGTGCCAGCATTCGTAGCGGGGCCCAAGCCTACGAGCAGTACTTC.

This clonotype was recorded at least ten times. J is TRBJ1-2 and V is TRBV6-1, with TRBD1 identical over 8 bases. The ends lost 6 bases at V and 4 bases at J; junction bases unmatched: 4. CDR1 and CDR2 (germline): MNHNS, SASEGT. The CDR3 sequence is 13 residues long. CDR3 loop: CASRETGGYGYTF. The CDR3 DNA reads TGTGCCAGCAGGGAAACAGGGGGCTATGGCTACACCTTC.

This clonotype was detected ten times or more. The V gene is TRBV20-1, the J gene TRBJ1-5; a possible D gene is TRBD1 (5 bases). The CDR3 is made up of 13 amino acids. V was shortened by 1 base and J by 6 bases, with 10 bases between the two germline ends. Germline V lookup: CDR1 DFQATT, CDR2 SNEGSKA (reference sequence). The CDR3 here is CSARGGEGQPQHF. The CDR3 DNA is TGCAGTGCTAGAGGGGGGGAGGGTCAGCCCCAGCATTTT.

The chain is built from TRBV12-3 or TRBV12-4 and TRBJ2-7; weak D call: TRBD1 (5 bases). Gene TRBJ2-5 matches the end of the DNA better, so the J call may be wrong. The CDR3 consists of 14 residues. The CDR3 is CASSSTVGQETQYF. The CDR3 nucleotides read TGTGCCAGCAGTTCGACAGTGGGGCAAGAGACCCAGTACTTC.

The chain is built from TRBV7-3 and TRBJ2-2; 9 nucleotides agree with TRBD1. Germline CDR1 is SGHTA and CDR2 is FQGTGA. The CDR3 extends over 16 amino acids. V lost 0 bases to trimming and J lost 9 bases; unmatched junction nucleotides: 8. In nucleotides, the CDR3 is TGTGCCAGCAGCTTAACACCGGGACAGGGTCTTCGGGAGCTGTTTTTT. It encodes CASSLTPGQGLRELFF. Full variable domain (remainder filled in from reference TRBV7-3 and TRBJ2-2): GAGVSQTPSNKVTEKGKYVELRCDPISGHTALYWYRQSLGQGPEFLIYFQGTGAADDSGLPNDRFFAVRPEGSVSTLKIQRTERGDSAVYLCASSLTPGQGLRELFFGEGSRLTVL.

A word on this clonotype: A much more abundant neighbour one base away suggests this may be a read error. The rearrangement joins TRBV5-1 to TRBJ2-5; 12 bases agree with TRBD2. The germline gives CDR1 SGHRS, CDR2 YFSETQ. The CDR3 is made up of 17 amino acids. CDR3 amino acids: CASSPGTSGGYQETQCF. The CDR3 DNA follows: TGCGCCAGCAGCCCCGGTACTAGCGGGGGGTACCAAGAGACCCAGTGCTTC.

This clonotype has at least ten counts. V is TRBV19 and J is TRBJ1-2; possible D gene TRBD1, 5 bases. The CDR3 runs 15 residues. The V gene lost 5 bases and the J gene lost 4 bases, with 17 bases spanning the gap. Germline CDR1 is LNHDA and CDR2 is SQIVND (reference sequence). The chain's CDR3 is CASSLGERSRYGYTF. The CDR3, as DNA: TGTGCCAGTAGTCTAGGGGAACGGTCCCGCTATGGCTACACCTTC.

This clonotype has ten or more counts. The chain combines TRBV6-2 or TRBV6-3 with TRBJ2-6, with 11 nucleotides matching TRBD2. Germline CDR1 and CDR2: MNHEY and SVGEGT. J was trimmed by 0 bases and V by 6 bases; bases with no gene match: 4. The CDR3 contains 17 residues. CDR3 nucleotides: TGTGCCAGCAGACCGGGACTAGCGGTCTCTGGGGCCAACGTCCTGACTTTC. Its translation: CASRPGLAVSGANVLTF.

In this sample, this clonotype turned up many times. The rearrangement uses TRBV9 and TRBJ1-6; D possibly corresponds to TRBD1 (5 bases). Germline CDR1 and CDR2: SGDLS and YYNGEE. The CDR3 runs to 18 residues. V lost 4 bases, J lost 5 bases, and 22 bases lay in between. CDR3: CASSPSLGRGVDNSPLHF. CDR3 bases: TGTGCCAGCAGCCCGAGTCTGGGGCGAGGGGTCGATAATTCACCCCTCCACTTT.

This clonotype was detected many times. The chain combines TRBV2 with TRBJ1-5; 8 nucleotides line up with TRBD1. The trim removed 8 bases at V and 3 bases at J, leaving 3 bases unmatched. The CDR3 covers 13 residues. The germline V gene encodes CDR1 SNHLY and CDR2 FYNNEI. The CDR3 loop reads CASRDRTNQPQHF. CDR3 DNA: TGTGCCAGCCGGGACAGGACCAATCAGCCCCAGCATTTT.

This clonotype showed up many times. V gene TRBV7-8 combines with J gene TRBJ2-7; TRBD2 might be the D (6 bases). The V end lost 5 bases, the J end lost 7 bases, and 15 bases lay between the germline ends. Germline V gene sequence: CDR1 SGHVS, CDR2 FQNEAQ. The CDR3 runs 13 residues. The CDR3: CASSQSGVGEQYF. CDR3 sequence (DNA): TGTGCCAGCAGCCAGTCGGGGGTGGGGGAGCAGTACTTC.

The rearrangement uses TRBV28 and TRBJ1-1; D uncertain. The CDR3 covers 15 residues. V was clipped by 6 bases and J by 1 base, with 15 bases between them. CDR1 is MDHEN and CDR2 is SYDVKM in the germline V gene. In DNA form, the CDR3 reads TGTGCCAGCAGACCCCCAACCGGAGGGAACACTGAAGCTTTCTTT. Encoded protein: CASRPPTGGNTEAFF.